This section outlines one T cell receptor (beta chain) sequence together with its context. These data belong to a study of blood T cell repertoires in COVID-19. Study-level information: Whether acute or convalescent, the COVID-19 samples came from the United States, Italy and Spain. Nucleic acid was either cDNA or gDNA, and it came from T cells, B-cell-depleted T cells, or PBMCs.

Original processing methods: Amplification from reference gene primers served as the basis for estimated nucleated cell counts. The table came from immunoSEQ multiplex PCR; TCRdb's copy has only in-frame clones and leaves some out. V, J and clone size are taken as reported in that table, and D and trimming were inferred from the DNA itself. The table has about 34,000 clones, about 90% seen once. The CDR3 is 14 amino acids. J lost 6 bases, V lost 7 bases, and 11 bases had no gene match. Per germline, CDR1 SQVTM and CDR2 ANQGSEA. Sequenced material: peripheral blood. The chain employs TRBV29-1 and TRBJ2-7; 11 nucleotides agree with TRBD1. The sequence was collected from an elderly man with acute or convalescent COVID-19. CDR3 sequence: CSAKPGQGGPEQYF. The CDR3 DNA sequence: TGCAGCGCCAAACCGGGACAGGGGGGCCCCGAGCAGTACTTC.